Presented here are 22 T cell receptor beta chains from one specimen sequenced in a study of cytomegalovirus exposure and HLA in healthy donors. The PCR had 60 Vbeta and 13 Jbeta primers. The data were produced by immunoSEQ multiplex PCR, yet TCRdb's version contains in-frame clones alone and is incomplete. This table holds some 100,000 clones, approximately 77% found once. The sequencing input was PBMCs. These receptors were taken from a male donor in good health and CMV-seropositive.

The V and J genes are TRBV11-2 and TRBJ2-1, with D maybe TRBD1 (5 bases). CDR1 and CDR2 (germline): SGHAT, FQNNGV. V shed 5 bases and J shed 2 bases, with 13 bases lying between them. This CDR3 has 15 amino acids. In DNA, the CDR3 is TGTGCCAGCAGCGCCCGCCAGGGAACCTACAATGAGCAGTTCTTC. Amino acids: CASSARQGTYNEQFF.

The J gene is TRBJ2-7, the V gene TRBV30; 8 positions match TRBD1. The V gene's germline CDR1 is GTSNPN and CDR2 SVGIG (reference sequence). The CDR3 totals 20 residues. V was pared by 0 bases and J by 2 bases, with 21 bases of the junction left unmatched. The CDR3, as DNA: TGTGCCTGGAGTGTACCGGGGTACCGGGACAGGAAGAATCTTACCTACGAGCAGTACTTC. Translated, it gives CAWSVPGYRDRKNLTYEQYF.

V is TRBV6-6 and J is TRBJ1-6, with D tentatively TRBD1 (6 bases). V lost 5 bases, J lost 7 bases, and 15 bases lay in between. The CDR3 is 15 amino acids. Germline CDR1 and CDR2: MNHNY and SVGAGI (reference sequence). This chain's CDR3 is CASSNQGGRNSPLHF. The CDR3 DNA reads TGTGCCAGCAGTAACCAAGGGGGTAGGAATTCACCCCTCCACTTT.

The chain joins TRBV5-1 to TRBJ2-7; 7 nucleotides match TRBD2. V dropped 7 bases and J dropped 0; count of bases not matched to a gene: 7. The germline V gene encodes CDR1 SGHRS and CDR2 YFSETQ. This CDR3 has 14 amino acids. The CDR3 DNA is TGCGCCAGCGCGGGGGACGGGAGCTCCTACGAGCAGTACTTC. As protein: CASAGDGSSYEQYF. Full variable domain (remainder filled in from reference TRBV5-1 and TRBJ2-7): KAGVTQTPRYLIKTRGQQVTLSCSPISGHRSVSWYQQTPGQGLQFLFEYFSETQRNKGNFPGRFSGRQFSNSRSEMNVSTLELGDSALYLCASAGDGSSYEQYFGPGTRLTVT.

V and J are TRBV7-9 and TRBJ1-1, with D perhaps matching TRBD1 (6 bases). The CDR3 length is 14 residues. The germline V gene encodes CDR1 SEHNR and CDR2 FQNEAQ (reference sequence). Trimming left V 5 bases short and J 3 bases short, with 13 bases between. The CDR3 reads CASSAGESDTEAFF. The CDR3 DNA follows: TGTGCCAGCAGCGCAGGGGAGTCGGACACTGAAGCTTTCTTT. The full variable domain, its missing parts supplied by reference TRBV7-9 and TRBJ1-1, is DTGVSQNPRHKITKRGQNVTFRCDPISEHNRLYWYRQTLGQGPEFLTYFQNEAQLEKSRLLSDRFSAERPKGSFSTLEIQRTEQGDSAMYLCASSAGESDTEAFFGQGTRLTVV.

This clone was recorded a few times. The V call is TRBV2, the J call TRBJ2-7; 8 bases align to TRBD1. The trim removed 5 bases at V and 2 bases at J, leaving 2 bases unmatched. Germline CDR1 and CDR2: SNHLY and FYNNEI. The CDR3 loop spans 13 amino acids. The CDR3 loop reads CASSTGGPYEQYF. The CDR3 nucleotides are TGTGCCAGCAGTACAGGGGGTCCCTACGAGCAGTACTTC.

This chain links TRBV7-2 with TRBJ2-7, with 11 positions matching TRBD2. V gave up 1 base and J gave up 3 bases; unmatched junction bases: 5. The germline V gene has CDR1 SGHTA and CDR2 FQGNSA. This CDR3 is 16 amino acids long. As DNA, the CDR3 is TGTGCCAGCAGCTTAGGAGGTAGCGGGGGGGTCTACGAGCAGTACTTC. Translated: CASSLGGSGGVYEQYF.

The chain uses TRBV6-5 and TRBJ1-2, with D possibly being TRBD1 (5 bases). V lost 7 bases and J lost 2, with 8 bases in between. The CDR3 is made up of 12 amino acids. Germline V gene lookup returns CDR1 MNHEY and CDR2 SVGAGI. The CDR3 DNA reads TGTGCCAGCAAGACAGCAAACTATGGCTACACCTTC. This encodes CASKTANYGYTF.

This rearrangement joins TRBV6-6 to TRBJ1-2, with 8 bases identical to TRBD1. Germline assignment: CDR1 MNHNY and CDR2 SVGAGI (reference sequence). There are 11 residues in the CDR3. Unmatched junction bases numbered 3, after V lost 7 bases and J lost 8 bases. The CDR3: CASTTGVGYTF. In nucleotides, the CDR3 is TGTGCCAGCACGACAGGGGTGGGCTACACCTTC.

CDR3 sequence (DNA): TGTGCCAACCGCGGGGGGGCCGGCACAGATACGCAGTATTTT. Translated, it gives CANRGGAGTDTQYF. The chain carries TRBV10-3 and TRBJ2-3; 9 bases match TRBD2. The CDR3 consists of 14 residues. After removal of 10 bases from V and 1 base from J, the junction contained 6 bases not matched to a gene. CDR1 and CDR2 (germline): ENHRY, SYGVKD.

The genes are TRBV5-1 and TRBJ2-1, with 10 bases matching TRBD2. This CDR3 region has 15 residues. The trim removed 2 bases at V and 6 bases at J, leaving 5 bases unmatched. Germline V gene data show CDR1 as SGHRS and CDR2 as YFSETQ. CDR3 in amino acids: CASSFTSGASNEQFF. For the CDR3, the DNA is TGCGCCAGCAGCTTTACTAGCGGGGCGTCCAATGAGCAGTTCTTC.

The V and J genes are TRBV6-1 and TRBJ1-2, with a tentative D call TRBD1 (5 bases). Per germline, CDR1 MNHNS and CDR2 SASEGT. This CDR3 spans 13 amino acids. The V gene lost 3 bases and the J gene lost 7 bases, with 12 bases spanning the gap. The CDR3 is CASSDGRVGGYTF. Here the CDR3 DNA reads TGTGCCAGCAGTGATGGCAGGGTCGGTGGCTACACCTTC.

J is TRBJ2-1 and V is TRBV19; weak D call: TRBD2 (6 bases). The ends were cut back, 1 base at V and 0 bases at J, with 16 bases in the middle. The CDR3 loop spans 18 amino acids. The germline V gene has CDR1 LNHDA and CDR2 SQIVND (reference sequence). The chain's CDR3 is CASSIGWGGVSSYNEQFF. CDR3 sequence (DNA): TGTGCCAGTAGTATAGGATGGGGCGGGGTGAGCTCCTACAATGAGCAGTTCTTC.

J is TRBJ1-1 and V is TRBV6-5; TRBD1 agrees at 8 bases. Trimming took 2 bases from V and 6 from J; bases not matched to a gene: 5. CDR1 MNHEY and CDR2 SVGAGI come from the germline V gene. The CDR3 extends over 14 amino acids. CDR3 protein: CASSYGQGASEAFF. In DNA, the CDR3 is TGTGCCAGCAGTTACGGGCAGGGGGCCTCTGAAGCTTTCTTT.

The chain combines TRBV29-1 with TRBJ2-7; TRBD2 aligns across 8 bases. CDR1 SQVTM and CDR2 ANQGSEA come from the germline V gene. With 4 bases clipped from V and 4 bases from J, the junction kept 12 bases outside the gene matches. The CDR3 is 15 residues long. CDR3 DNA: TGCAGCGTTGCCCTTCGGGGGACTAGGGGGTACGAGCAGTACTTC. Amino acid sequence: CSVALRGTRGYEQYF.

V and J are TRBV7-8 and TRBJ2-5, with D possibly being TRBD1 (7 bases). CDR1 and CDR2 from the germline V gene are SGHVS and FQNEAQ. The V end lost 5 bases, the J end lost 4 bases, and 17 bases lay between the germline ends. The CDR3 runs 15 residues. The chain's CDR3 is CASSPLSQGGETQYF. The DNA of the CDR3 is TGTGCCAGCAGCCCGTTGTCTCAGGGGGGAGAGACCCAGTACTTC.

The chain uses TRBV4-3 and TRBJ1-5; 10 bases align to TRBD1. The length of the CDR3 is 16 residues. Germline values: CDR1 LGHNA, CDR2 YSLEER. V lost 0 bases to trimming and J lost 5 bases; unmatched junction nucleotides: 4. Written as DNA, the CDR3 is TGCGCCAGCAGCCAAGATATGGGACAGGGGTATCAGCCCCAGCATTTT. Residues: CASSQDMGQGYQPQHF.

The chain has TRBV27 and TRBJ2-5; 10 bases line up with TRBD1. V was pared by 4 bases and J by 4 bases, with 12 bases of the junction left unmatched. CDR3 size: 17 residues. Germline loops: CDR1 MNHEY, CDR2 SMNVEV (reference sequence). CDR3 DNA: TGTGCCAGCAGTTCGTTTTTGAGGGACAGGGGATCAGAGACCCAGTACTTC. Protein sequence: CASSSFLRDRGSETQYF.

V usage is TRBV19 and J usage is TRBJ1-4; 7 bases map to TRBD1. J was trimmed by 7 bases and V by 7 bases; bases with no gene match: 12. In germline, CDR1 is LNHDA, CDR2 SQIVND (reference sequence). The CDR3 consists of 15 residues. The CDR3 loop is CASNIKGAMGEKLFF. In nucleotides, the CDR3 is TGTGCCAGTAACATTAAGGGGGCTATGGGTGAAAAACTGTTTTTT.

This chain connects TRBV29-1 to TRBJ1-1, with D maybe TRBD1 (5 bases). Trimming took 7 bases from V and 6 from J, leaving 18 bases between them. CDR1 and CDR2 from the germline V gene are SQVTM and ANQGSEA. The CDR3 runs 13 residues. CDR3 region: CSAALDGGAEAFF. CDR3 coding DNA: TGCAGCGCTGCCCTGGACGGAGGGGCTGAAGCTTTCTTT.

This sequence joins TRBV7-6 and TRBJ1-2; 9 positions match TRBD1. The CDR3 totals 13 residues. Germline values: CDR1 SGHVS, CDR2 FNYEAQ. The trim removed 4 bases at V and 6 bases at J, leaving 3 bases unmatched. The CDR3 loop reads CASSYDRGDGYTF. The CDR3 nucleotides are TGTGCCAGCAGCTACGACAGGGGGGATGGCTACACCTTC.

Relative to its sample, this clone is medium-sized. This chain links TRBV4-2 with TRBJ2-7; the D gene is possibly TRBD1 (5 bases). V shed 0 bases and J shed 3 bases, with 12 bases lying between them. CDR3 length equals 15 residues. Germline V gene data show CDR1 as LGHNA and CDR2 as YNFKEQ. The CDR3 DNA follows: TGTGCCAGCAGCCAAGAACAGGCCGGAAACTACGAGCAGTACTTC. Protein product: CASSQEQAGNYEQYF.